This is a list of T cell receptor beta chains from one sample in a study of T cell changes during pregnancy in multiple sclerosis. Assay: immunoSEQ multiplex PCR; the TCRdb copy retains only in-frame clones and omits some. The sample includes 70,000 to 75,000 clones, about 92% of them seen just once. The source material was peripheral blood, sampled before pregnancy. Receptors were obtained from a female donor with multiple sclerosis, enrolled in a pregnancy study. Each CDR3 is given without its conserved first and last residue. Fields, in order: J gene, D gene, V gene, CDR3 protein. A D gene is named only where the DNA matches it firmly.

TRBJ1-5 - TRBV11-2 ASSLGSYNQPQH
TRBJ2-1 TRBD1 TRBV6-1 ASSGQGIRSYNEQF
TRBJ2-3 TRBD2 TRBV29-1 SVFSRAPGGTDTQY
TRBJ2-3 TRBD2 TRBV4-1 ASSQVILAGGTDTQY
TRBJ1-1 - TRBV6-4 ASSPYGGGTEAF
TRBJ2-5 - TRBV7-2 ASSLSAETQY
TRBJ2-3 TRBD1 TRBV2 ASSGTGLGPDTQY
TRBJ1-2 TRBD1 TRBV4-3 ASSQDGTGDYGYT
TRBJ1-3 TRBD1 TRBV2 ASRQTGGSGNTIY
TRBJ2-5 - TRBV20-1 SAVKETQY
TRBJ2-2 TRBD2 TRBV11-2 ASSLIRTSGLRYTGELF
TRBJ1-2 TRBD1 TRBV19 ASNQQGAVNYGYT
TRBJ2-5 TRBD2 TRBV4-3 ASSLLAGGETQY
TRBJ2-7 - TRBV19 ASSNQGSEQY
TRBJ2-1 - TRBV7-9 ASSPREGSYNEQF
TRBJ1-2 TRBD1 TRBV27 ASSFEGQGVRGYT
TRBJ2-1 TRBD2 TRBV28 ASSPLSAGGPRNEQF
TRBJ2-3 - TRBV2 ASTMTGLTDTQY